The 18 T cell receptor beta chains in this list originate from one sample, sequenced in a study of T cells in lung cancer brain metastases. The data were produced by immunoSEQ multiplex PCR, yet TCRdb's version contains in-frame clones alone and is incomplete. The sample contains roughly 1,100 clones, just over 85% of which appear only once. Sequencing used tumor tissue from a brain metastasis. All receptors come from a woman in her fifties or sixties with non-small cell lung cancer that had spread to the brain.

The chain links TRBV6-5 to TRBJ1-6, with D unclear. There are 12 residues in the CDR3. V was shortened by 1 base and J by 9 bases, with 4 bases between the two germline ends. Germline V gene sequence: CDR1 MNHEY, CDR2 SVGAGI. The DNA of the CDR3 is TGTGCCAGCAGTTACTGGGGTTCACCCCTCCACTTT. Its protein product is CASSYWGSPLHF.

The chain is built from TRBV30 and TRBJ2-1, with no clear D. Trimming stripped 2 bases from V and 6 bases from J, with 5 bases between. The CDR3 has 11 residues. Germline values: CDR1 GTSNPN, CDR2 SVGIG (reference sequence). CDR3 nucleotides: TGTGCCTGGAGTTATTTCAATGAGCAGTTCTTC. The encoded protein is CAWSYFNEQFF.

The chain links TRBV5-1 to TRBJ2-2, with TRBD2 matching over 12 bases. Germline CDR1 and CDR2: SGHRS and YFSETQ. Losses at the gene ends were 0 bases for V and 7 bases for J; bases not matched to a gene: 7. The CDR3 is made up of 17 amino acids. The CDR3 loop is CASSLEPSGRAGGELFF. The CDR3 coding sequence is TGCGCCAGCAGCTTGGAACCTAGCGGGAGGGCCGGCGGGGAGCTGTTTTTT. Filled out from reference TRBV5-1 and TRBJ2-2, the complete variable domain reads KAGVTQTPRYLIKTRGQQVTLSCSPISGHRSVSWYQQTPGQGLQFLFEYFSETQRNKGNFPGRFSGRQFSNSRSEMNVSTLELGDSALYLCASSLEPSGRAGGELFFGEGSRLTVL.

This chain joins TRBV30 and TRBJ2-1, with 8 bases identical to TRBD2. The V gene end was trimmed by 0 bases and the J gene end by 3 bases; junction bases not matched to a gene: 4. There are 15 residues in the CDR3. Germline V gene data show CDR1 as GTSNPN and CDR2 as SVGIG (reference sequence). CDR3 loop: CAWSVLSGNYNEQFF. The CDR3 coding sequence is TGTGCCTGGAGTGTACTTAGCGGGAACTACAATGAGCAGTTCTTC.

This chain connects TRBV7-9 to TRBJ1-4, with 9 nucleotides matching TRBD1. This CDR3 region has 17 residues. Trimming took 6 bases from V and 1 from J; bases not matched to a gene: 9. Germline CDR1 is SEHNR and CDR2 is FQNEAQ (reference sequence). The CDR3 loop reads CASRDGQGPVTNEKLFF. In DNA, the CDR3 is TGTGCCAGCAGGGACGGACAGGGGCCGGTAACTAATGAAAAACTGTTTTTT.

Comments on this clone: One end of the junction varies from germline; a read error may be responsible. Other DNA sequences in the sample encode the same CDR3. The V call is TRBV4-2, the J call TRBJ2-7; TRBD2 aligns across 12 bases. The CDR3 totals 19 residues. The germline V gene has CDR1 LGHNA and CDR2 YNFKEQ. The CDR3 DNA reads as TGTGCTAGCAGCCCCTACGGGACTAGCGGGCGCCCCTTGCCCTACGAGCAGTACTTC. Its translation: CASSPYGTSGRPLPYEQYF.

The chain has TRBV7-9 and TRBJ2-2; D gene uncertain. The germline V gene encodes CDR1 SEHNR and CDR2 FQNEAQ (reference sequence). V was clipped by 6 bases and J by 4 bases, with 6 bases between them. The CDR3 is 12 residues long. CDR3 loop: CASSRGTGELFF. As DNA, the CDR3 is TGTGCCAGCAGTCGCGGCACCGGGGAGCTGTTTTTT. The full variable domain, completed using reference TRBV7-9 and TRBJ2-2, is DTGVSQNPRHKITKRGQNVTFRCDPISEHNRLYWYRQTLGQGPEFLTYFQNEAQLEKSRLLSDRFSAERPKGSFSTLEIQRTEQGDSAMYLCASSRGTGELFFGEGSRLTVL.

V gene TRBV14 combines with J gene TRBJ2-6, with D perhaps TRBD1 (7 bases). Deletions cut 5 bases from V and 3 bases from J, with 11 bases between. CDR1 is SGHDN and CDR2 is FVKESK in the germline V gene. The CDR3 contains 15 residues. The CDR3 nucleotides are TGTGCCAGCAGCTTGCAGGGGGGTGGGGCCAACGTCCTGACTTTC. Translation gives CASSLQGGGANVLTF.

The V call is TRBV27, the J call TRBJ1-1; 9 nucleotides agree with TRBD1. Germline V CDR1 and CDR2: MNHEY, SMNVEV (reference sequence). Trimming cost V 2 bases and J 5 bases; bases outside gene matches: 9. The CDR3 loop spans 16 amino acids. Here the CDR3 reads CASSLVGTGSGTEAFF. CDR3 nucleotide sequence: TGTGCCAGCAGTTTAGTCGGGACAGGGTCGGGGACTGAAGCTTTCTTT.

The V gene is TRBV7-6, the J gene TRBJ1-2; TRBD1 might be the D (6 bases). This CDR3 has 16 amino acids. V lost 3 bases and J lost 4, with 18 bases in between. Looked up from germline, CDR1 is SGHVS and CDR2 is FNYEAQ. The CDR3 here is CASSLGWPGGLYGYTF. In nucleotides, the CDR3 is TGTGCCAGCAGCTTGGGCTGGCCCGGGGGGCTCTATGGCTACACCTTC.

Comments on this clone: The same CDR3 arises from other DNA sequences in this sample as well. The chain couples TRBV27 to TRBJ2-3, with TRBD2 matching 12 bases. Germline V lookup: CDR1 MNHEY, CDR2 SMNVEV (reference sequence). V gave up 2 bases and J gave up 0 bases; unmatched junction bases: 6. The CDR3 is 18 residues long. The CDR3 region is CASSLDTSGGTSTDTQYF. DNA for the CDR3: TGTGCCAGCAGTTTAGATACTAGCGGGGGGACTAGCACAGATACGCAGTATTTT.

The chain recombines TRBV5-4 with TRBJ2-2, with D perhaps being TRBD1 or TRBD2 (5 bases each). Trimming pared 1 base from V and 3 bases from J, leaving 10 bases between. The CDR3 has 15 residues. Per the germline V gene, CDR1 is SGHNT and CDR2 is YYREEE (reference sequence). As DNA, the CDR3 is TGTGCCAGCAGCTTGACGGGGCAGTACACCGGGGAGCTGTTTTTT. Its translation: CASSLTGQYTGELFF.

The rearrangement joins TRBV7-2 to TRBJ1-4; a possible D gene is TRBD1 (5 bases). Trimming took off 7 bases at V and 4 bases at J, with 16 bases between the two ends. The CDR3 is 15 amino acids. CDR1 and CDR2 (germline): SGHTA, FQGNSA. The CDR3, as DNA: TGTGCCAGCAATTTAAGGGGATCCTATAATGAAAAACTGTTTTTT. Protein: CASNLRGSYNEKLFF.

There are a few counts of this clone. CDR3 nucleotides: TGTGCCAGTAAACACAGGGGGGGAACTGAAGCTTTCTTT. This sequence encodes CASKHRGGTEAFF. The rearrangement joins TRBV19 to TRBJ1-1; 8 bases line up with TRBD1. Germline CDR1 LNHDA, CDR2 SQIVND (reference sequence). The length of the CDR3 is 13 residues. The J segment lost 5 bases and the V segment lost 7 bases, leaving 6 bases of the junction unmatched. Supplemented by reference TRBV19 and TRBJ1-1, the full variable domain reads DGGITQSPKYLFRKEGQNVTLSCEQNLNHDAMYWYRQDPGQGLRLIYYSQIVNDFQKGDIAEGYSVSREKKESFPLTVTSAQKNPTAFYLCASKHRGGTEAFFGQGTRLTVV.

This clone appeared once. This chain links TRBV29-1 with TRBJ1-1; D is ambiguous. V lost 7 bases and J 0 bases, leaving 12 bases between the germline ends. Germline V gene lookup returns CDR1 SQVTM and CDR2 ANQGSEA. There are 13 residues in the CDR3. The CDR3 spells CSAWVSVNTEAFF. CDR3 sequence (DNA): TGCAGCGCCTGGGTATCTGTGAACACTGAAGCTTTCTTT.

In regard to this clone: The germline gene is not matched at one end of the junction; a read error may be the cause. The chain links TRBV19 to TRBJ2-3; D is possibly TRBD2 (6 bases). CDR1 is LNHDA, CDR2 SQIVND, per germline (reference sequence). This CDR3 region has 14 residues. The CDR3 region is CASSMSSGTDMQYF. DNA of the CDR3: TGTGCCAGTAGTATGAGTAGCGGAACAGATATGCAGTATTTT.

The genes are TRBV27 and TRBJ2-1, with 8 nucleotides matching TRBD2. The trim removed 5 bases at V and 0 bases at J, leaving 9 bases unmatched. This CDR3 has 17 residues. Germline V CDR1 and CDR2: MNHEY, SMNVEV (reference sequence). For the CDR3, the DNA is TGTGCCAGCAGTCCCGGGGGGGGCGGAAGCTCCTACAATGAGCAGTTCTTC. Amino acid sequence: CASSPGGGGSSYNEQFF.

On this clone: The junction shows a germline mismatch at one end, possibly a read error. J is TRBJ1-1 and V is TRBV5-1; weak D call: TRBD1 (5 bases). This CDR3 is built from 13 residues. From germline, CDR1 is SGHRS and CDR2 YFSETQ. Written as DNA, the CDR3 is TGCGCCAGCAGGGAGGGGACGAACACTGAAGTTTTCTTT. Translating gives CASREGTNTEVFF.